The present T cell receptor (beta chain) was sequenced within a study of T cells in Graves' hyperthyroidism and ophthalmopathy. V dropped 1 base and J dropped 5; count of bases not matched to a gene: 4. Germline V gives CDR1 LGHNA, CDR2 YSLEER. The CDR3 is made up of 16 amino acids. There are a few counts of this clonotype. RNA transcripts yielded amplified TCR beta CDR3 regions. HTBI primers were the set used in a first-round RT-PCR of the TCR CDR3. TCRdb reanalysed the multiplex PCR reads using MiXCR and keeps one entry per CDR3 protein. Found here are 450,000 to 650,000 distinct CDR3 sequences, roughly a sixth of them singletons; the top ten hold 15% to 20%.

Material: blood. This TCR was sampled from a woman aged 18-29 years with Graves' ophthalmopathy. The genes are TRBV4-3 and TRBJ2-1; 11 nucleotides align to TRBD2. The CDR3 is CASSQVPSGRNNEQFF. CDR3 nucleotides: TGCGCCAGCAGCCAAGTTCCTAGCGGGAGGAACAATGAGCAGTTCTTC.